The 24 T cell receptor beta chains below come from one sample, sequenced in a study of blood T cell repertoires in COVID-19. The assay was immunoSEQ multiplex PCR, and TCRdb's table has in-frame clones only and misses some. The data show hundreds of thousands of clones, around 87% seen once. Sequenced input: peripheral blood. These receptors were taken from a woman between 40 and 50 years old with COVID-19, enrolled during active disease.

V and J are TRBV28 and TRBJ1-2; tentative D call: TRBD1 (5 bases). The germline gives CDR1 MDHEN, CDR2 SYDVKM. Trimming removed 10 bases at V and 1 base at J, with 10 bases between. This CDR3 contains 12 residues. The CDR3 reads CATAGINYGYTF. Written as DNA, the CDR3 is TGTGCCACCGCAGGGATTAACTATGGCTACACCTTC.

The rearrangement links TRBV25-1 to TRBJ1-1, with TRBD1 matching over 8 bases. The CDR3 loop spans 13 amino acids. The V and J ends lost 4 bases and 5 bases, in that order; junction bases with no gene match: 3. CDR1 is MGHDK, CDR2 SYGVNS, per germline. CDR3 nucleotides: TGTGCCAGCAGTGGGACAGGGAGGACTGAAGCTTTCTTT. It codes for CASSGTGRTEAFF.

The chain uses TRBV30 and TRBJ1-3; 10 bases map to TRBD1. CDR3 length: 15 amino acids. J was trimmed by 2 bases and V by 4 bases; bases with no gene match: 5. Germline V gene sequence: CDR1 GTSNPN, CDR2 SVGIG (reference sequence). CDR3 in amino acids: CAWTLDRGPGNTIYF. The CDR3 nucleotides are TGTGCCTGGACCTTAGACAGGGGGCCTGGAAACACCATATATTTT.

The genes are TRBV11-1 and TRBJ2-7; 7 positions match TRBD1. This CDR3 has 15 amino acids. The ends lost 1 base at V and 4 bases at J; junction bases unmatched: 7. Germline loops: CDR1 SGHAT, CDR2 FQDESV (reference sequence). In nucleotides, the CDR3 is TGTGCCAGCAGCTTAGAAGGGACAGAAGTTTACGAGCAGTACTTC. This gives the protein CASSLEGTEVYEQYF.

The gene calls are TRBV7-9 and TRBJ2-2, with 7 bases fitting TRBD1. Germline values: CDR1 SEHNR, CDR2 FQNEAQ (reference sequence). The CDR3 is 13 amino acids. V was clipped by 2 bases and J by 8 bases; unmatched bases: 2. Here the CDR3 DNA reads TGTGCCAGCAGCTTAAAGGGGGCTGGGGAGCTGTTTTTT. Its translation: CASSLKGAGELFF.

The chain has TRBV27 and TRBJ1-5, with 8 bases matching TRBD1. Germline V gene sequence: CDR1 MNHEY, CDR2 SMNVEV (reference sequence). The V and J ends lost 6 bases and 0 bases, in that order; junction bases with no gene match: 13. CDR3 size: 18 residues. DNA of the CDR3: TGTGCCAGCAGGCCCGGGACAGGCGCCTTTTATAGCAATCAGCCCCAGCATTTT. This gives the protein CASRPGTGAFYSNQPQHF.

Only a few counts were recorded for this clone. The rearrangement links TRBV11-2 to TRBJ1-1, with a tentative D call TRBD1 (5 bases). V shed 5 bases and J shed 1 base, with 17 bases lying between them. The CDR3 spans 16 residues. Per germline, CDR1 SGHAT and CDR2 FQNNGV. The CDR3 bases are TGTGCCAGCAGCAACCCCCGCAGGGAAGGGAACACTGAAGCTTTCTTT. Translating it yields CASSNPRREGNTEAFF.

The chain recombines TRBV29-1 with TRBJ1-2; TRBD1 might be the D (5 bases). Germline V gene sequence: CDR1 SQVTM, CDR2 ANQGSEA. Trimming took 7 bases from V and 6 from J, leaving 18 bases between them. The CDR3 has 13 amino acids. CDR3 DNA sequence: TGCAGCGACGTAGTAAGGAGGGACCATGGCTACACCTTC. The encoded protein is CSDVVRRDHGYTF.

The rearrangement links TRBV7-2 to TRBJ2-1, with D possibly matching TRBD2 (6 bases). V was pared by 5 bases and J by 12 bases, with 20 bases between. The CDR3 is 14 residues long. Germline-derived CDR1 and CDR2 are SGHTA and FQGNSA. CDR3 region: CASSQTAGWARQFF. DNA for the CDR3: TGTGCCAGCAGCCAGACAGCGGGCTGGGCACGGCAGTTCTTC.

This clone was recorded only once. Within the sample, other DNA sequences also encode this same CDR3. The J gene is TRBJ1-5, the V gene TRBV6-5, with D possibly matching TRBD1 (5 bases). Trimming pared 4 bases from V and 6 bases from J, leaving 10 bases between. The germline CDR1 and CDR2 sequences are MNHEY and SVGAGI. There are 13 residues in the CDR3. CDR3 protein: CASSSGGGQPQHF. The CDR3 coding sequence is TGTGCCAGCAGTTCGGGCGGGGGTCAGCCCCAGCATTTT.

The rearrangement links TRBV6-5 to TRBJ2-7; D is perhaps TRBD2 (6 bases). Trimming took off 7 bases at V and 3 bases at J, with 13 bases between the two ends. Germline CDR1 MNHEY, CDR2 SVGAGI. The CDR3 has 13 amino acids. CDR3 DNA sequence: TGTGCCAGCACCCCGGGACTCCACTACGAGCAGTACTTC. Protein: CASTPGLHYEQYF.

The chain couples TRBV19 to TRBJ2-1, with TRBD2 identical over 12 bases. Germline V CDR1 and CDR2: LNHDA, SQIVND (reference sequence). With 3 bases clipped from V and 10 bases from J, the junction kept 1 base outside the gene matches. The length of the CDR3 is 13 residues. CDR3 amino acids: CASSILAGGEQFF. DNA of the CDR3: TGTGCCAGTAGTATCCTAGCGGGGGGGGAGCAGTTCTTC.

This sequence joins TRBV27 and TRBJ2-1; TRBD2 is a possible D gene (6 bases). Germline V CDR1 and CDR2: MNHEY, SMNVEV (reference sequence). CDR3 size: 18 residues. V was clipped by 5 bases and J by 2 bases, with 22 bases between them. The CDR3 DNA is TGTGCCAGCAGTCCCGGGGGAGCGGACTGGTTGGCCTACAATGAGCAGTTCTTC. This encodes CASSPGGADWLAYNEQFF.

The chain couples TRBV27 to TRBJ2-7; D might be TRBD1 (5 bases). The germline V and J ends were trimmed by 6 bases and 5 bases, with 14 bases remaining between them. CDR3 length: 13 amino acids. CDR1 and CDR2 (germline): MNHEY, SMNVEV (reference sequence). CDR3 DNA: TGTGCCAGCAGAGATACAGGTTCCCACGAGCAGTACTTC. It yields the protein CASRDTGSHEQYF.

V is TRBV19 and J is TRBJ2-1; 10 bases map to TRBD1. CDR1 LNHDA and CDR2 SQIVND come from the germline V gene (reference sequence). This CDR3 is built from 16 residues. V was pared by 2 bases and J by 8 bases, with 9 bases of the junction left unmatched. The DNA for the CDR3 is TGTGCCAGTAGTATACCAGGGGACAGGGGTGGGGATGAGCAGTTCTTC. Its protein is CASSIPGDRGGDEQFF.

The DNA of the CDR3 is TGTGCCAGCAGCTTAGTCCAGGGAAACACCATATATTTT. Translating it yields CASSLVQGNTIYF. The chain links TRBV7-8 to TRBJ1-3; D not resolved. The length of the CDR3 is 13 residues. Germline CDR1 is SGHVS and CDR2 is FQNEAQ. V was cut by 1 base and J by 4 bases, with 5 bases left in between.

This chain uses TRBV6-6 with TRBJ2-7; 12 positions match TRBD2. From germline, CDR1 is MNHNY and CDR2 SVGAGI (reference sequence). J gave up 3 bases and V 5 bases, and 2 bases lay outside the gene matches. This CDR3 has 14 residues. CDR3 sequence: CASSGLAGIYEQYF. The CDR3 DNA reads as TGTGCCAGCAGTGGACTAGCGGGAATCTACGAGCAGTACTTC.

The chain combines TRBV7-2 with TRBJ2-7; 7 nucleotides match TRBD1. The CDR3 covers 15 residues. Germline loops: CDR1 SGHTA, CDR2 FQGNSA. Trimming removed 5 bases from V and 3 bases from J; junction bases left unmatched: 10. CDR3 DNA: TGTGCCAGCAGCCCGACCCACAGGGGCAGCTACGAGCAGTACTTC. Translated: CASSPTHRGSYEQYF. Full variable domain (missing parts from reference TRBV7-2 and TRBJ2-7): GAGVSQSPSNKVTEKGKDVELRCDPISGHTALYWYRQSLGQGLEFLIYFQGNSAPDKSGLPSDRFSAERTGGSVSTLTIQRTQQEDSAVYLCASSPTHRGSYEQYFGPGTRLTVT.

This clone was observed a few times. The V gene is TRBV7-2, the J gene TRBJ1-2; the D gene is possibly TRBD1 (5 bases). The germline CDR1 and CDR2 sequences are SGHTA and FQGNSA. Trimming cost V 1 base and J 4 bases, with 10 bases left between them. The CDR3 length is 14 residues. CDR3 DNA sequence: TGTGCCAGCAGCTTAGGTGGAGACAGCTATGGCTACACCTTC. Translation: CASSLGGDSYGYTF.

This chain connects TRBV15 to TRBJ1-1; D ambiguous. The ends were cut back, 1 base at V and 3 bases at J, with 6 bases in the middle. Germline-derived CDR1 and CDR2 are LNHNV and YYDKDF (reference sequence). This CDR3 has 13 residues. CDR3 amino acids: CATSRVAHTEAFF. CDR3 coding DNA: TGTGCCACCAGCAGAGTGGCCCACACTGAAGCTTTCTTT.

The chain has TRBV3-1 (or the pseudogene TRBV3-2) and TRBJ1-3, with TRBD1 matching 7 bases. Germline V CDR1 and CDR2: LGHDT, YNNKEL (reference sequence). The CDR3 loop spans 15 amino acids. V lost 4 bases and J lost 2; bases outside the gene matches: 5. Here the CDR3 DNA reads TGTGCCAGCAGCCCTCTGAGGGGGCCTGGAAACACCATATATTTT. Residues: CASSPLRGPGNTIYF.

In DNA form, the CDR3 reads TGTGCCAGCAGCCAAGAAAGGGGAGGCCCCTACAATGAGCAGTTCTTC. This translates into CASSQERGGPYNEQFF. The V call is TRBV3-1 (or the pseudogene TRBV3-2), the J call TRBJ2-1, with D possibly matching TRBD2 (6 bases). V was cut by 0 bases and J by 2 bases, with 11 bases left in between. The CDR3 is made up of 16 amino acids. Looked up from germline, CDR1 is LGHDT and CDR2 is YNNKEL (reference sequence).

The V and J genes are TRBV27 and TRBJ1-2, with a possible D match to TRBD1 (5 bases). Trimming removed 4 bases at V and 7 bases at J, with 19 bases between. Germline loops: CDR1 MNHEY, CDR2 SMNVEV (reference sequence). This CDR3 region has 15 residues. As DNA, the CDR3 is TGTGCCAGCAGTTACCTCGGCGTAGGGGCTGGTGGCTACACCTTC. This codes for CASSYLGVGAGGYTF.

J is TRBJ1-2 and V is TRBV4-2; D unclear. The CDR3 length is 14 residues. V was cut by 1 base and J by 8 bases, with 14 bases left in between. Germline lookup yields CDR1 LGHNA and CDR2 YNFKEQ. CDR3: CASSQGAEREGYTF. The CDR3 DNA follows: TGTGCCAGCAGCCAAGGGGCGGAGAGGGAAGGCTACACCTTC.